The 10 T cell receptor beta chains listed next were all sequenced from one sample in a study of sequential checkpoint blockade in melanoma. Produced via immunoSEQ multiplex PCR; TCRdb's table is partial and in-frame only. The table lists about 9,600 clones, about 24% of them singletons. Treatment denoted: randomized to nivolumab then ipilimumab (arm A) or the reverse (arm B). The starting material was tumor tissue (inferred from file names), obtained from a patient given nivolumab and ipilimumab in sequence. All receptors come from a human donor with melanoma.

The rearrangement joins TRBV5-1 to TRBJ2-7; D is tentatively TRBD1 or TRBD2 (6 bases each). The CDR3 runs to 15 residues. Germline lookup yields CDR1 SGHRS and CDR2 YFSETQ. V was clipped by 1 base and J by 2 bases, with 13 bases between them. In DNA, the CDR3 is TGCGCCAGCAGCTTGATGTACGGGGGCACCTACGAGCAGTACTTC. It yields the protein CASSLMYGGTYEQYF.

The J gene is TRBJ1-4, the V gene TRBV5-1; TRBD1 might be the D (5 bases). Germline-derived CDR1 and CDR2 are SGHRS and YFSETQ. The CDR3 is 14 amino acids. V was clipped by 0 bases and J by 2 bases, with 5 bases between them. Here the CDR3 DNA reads TGCGCCAGCAGCTTGGAGGGGACTAATGAAAAACTGTTTTTT. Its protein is CASSLEGTNEKLFF.

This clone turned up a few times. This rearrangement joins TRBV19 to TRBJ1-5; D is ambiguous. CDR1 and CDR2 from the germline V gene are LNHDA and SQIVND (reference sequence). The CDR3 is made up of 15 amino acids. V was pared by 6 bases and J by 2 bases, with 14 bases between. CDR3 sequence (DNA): TGTGCCAGTAGCCTTTTTTTAGGGCGCAATCAGCCCCAGCATTTT. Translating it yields CASSLFLGRNQPQHF.

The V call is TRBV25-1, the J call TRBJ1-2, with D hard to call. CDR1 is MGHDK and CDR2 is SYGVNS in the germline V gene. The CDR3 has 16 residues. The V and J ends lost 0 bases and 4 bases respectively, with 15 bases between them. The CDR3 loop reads CASSEYNPGMGYGYTF. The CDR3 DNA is TGTGCCAGCAGTGAATATAATCCGGGCATGGGCTATGGCTACACCTTC.

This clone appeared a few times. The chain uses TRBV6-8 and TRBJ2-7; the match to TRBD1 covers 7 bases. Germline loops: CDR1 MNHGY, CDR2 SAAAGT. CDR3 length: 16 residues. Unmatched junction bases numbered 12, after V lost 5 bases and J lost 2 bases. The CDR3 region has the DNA TGTGCCAGCAGTGATCGGGGCAGGGGGTCAGCCTACGAGCAGTACTTC. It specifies CASSDRGRGSAYEQYF.

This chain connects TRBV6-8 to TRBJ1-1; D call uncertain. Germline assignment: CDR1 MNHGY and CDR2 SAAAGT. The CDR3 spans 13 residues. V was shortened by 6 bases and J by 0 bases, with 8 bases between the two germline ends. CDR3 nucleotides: TGTGCCAGCAGGTTAGTCCTGAACACTGAAGCTTTCTTT. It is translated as CASRLVLNTEAFF.

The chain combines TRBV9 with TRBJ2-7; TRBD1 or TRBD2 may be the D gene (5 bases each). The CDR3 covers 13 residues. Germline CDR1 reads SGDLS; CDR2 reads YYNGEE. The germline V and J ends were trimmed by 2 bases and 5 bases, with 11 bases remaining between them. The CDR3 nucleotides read TGTGCCAGCAGCGTTGGGGGATTCGACGAGCAGTACTTC. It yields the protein CASSVGGFDEQYF.

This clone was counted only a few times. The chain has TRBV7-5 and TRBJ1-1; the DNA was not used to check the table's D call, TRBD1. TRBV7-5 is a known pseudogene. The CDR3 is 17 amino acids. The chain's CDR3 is CASSPSSGGERATEAFF. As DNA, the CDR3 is TGTGCCAGCAGCCCGTCTTCAGGGGGCGAGAGGGCCACTGAAGCTTTCTTT.

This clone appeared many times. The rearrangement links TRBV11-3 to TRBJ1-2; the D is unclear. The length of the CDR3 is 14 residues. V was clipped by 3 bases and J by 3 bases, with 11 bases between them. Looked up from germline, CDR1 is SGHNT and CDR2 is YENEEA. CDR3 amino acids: CASSFDGTDYGYTF. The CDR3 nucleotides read TGTGCCAGCAGCTTCGACGGAACAGACTATGGCTACACCTTC.

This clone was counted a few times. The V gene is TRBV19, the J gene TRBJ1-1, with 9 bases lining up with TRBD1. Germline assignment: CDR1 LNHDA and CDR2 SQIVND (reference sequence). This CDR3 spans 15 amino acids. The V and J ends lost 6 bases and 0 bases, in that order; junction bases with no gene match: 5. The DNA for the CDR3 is TGTGCCAGTAGCCGGGACAGGGACATGAACACTGAAGCTTTCTTT. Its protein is CASSRDRDMNTEAFF.